This is a list of T cell receptor beta chains from one sample in a study of blood T cell repertoires in COVID-19. Sequenced by immunoSEQ multiplex PCR; TCRdb stores in-frame clones only, minus some. The data hold about 250,000 clones, with about four fifths observed a single time. Sequencing was carried out using PBMCs or T cells enriched from blood (not recorded which). These receptors were collected from a woman aged 40 to 49 who had been exposed to COVID-19. CDR3s include the opening cysteine and the closing phenylalanine or tryptophan. A D gene is named only where the DNA matches it firmly. Size is stated for part of the rows, as once, few or many counts, or as a class when the clone is expanded.

>TRBD1|TRBJ2-5|.|TRBV5-6
CASSWTGPETQYF
TGTGCCAGCAGCTGGACAGGGCCTGAGACCCAGTACTTC
>TRBD1|TRBJ2-7|once|TRBV29-1
CSVGRGPSYEQYF
TGCAGCGTTGGAAGGGGGCCATCCTACGAGCAGTACTTC
>TRBD1|TRBJ1-2|.|TRBV10-3
CATFDDRVRGYTF
TGTGCCACCTTTGATGACAGGGTGAGGGGCTACACCTTC
>.|TRBJ1-5|.|TRBV2
CASSTLGPGAAQPQHF
TGTGCCAGCAGTACCCTTGGGCCAGGGGCGGCTCAGCCCCAGCATTTT
>.|TRBJ1-3|.|TRBV7-8
CASSLRIDGGSGNTIYF
TGTGCCAGCAGCTTAAGGATTGACGGGGGATCTGGAAACACCATATATTTT
>TRBD2|TRBJ2-1|.|TRBV19
CASSIPRSGGANEQFF
TGTGCCAGTAGTATTCCCCGTAGCGGGGGGGCCAATGAGCAGTTCTTC
>TRBD2|TRBJ2-5|.|TRBV3-1/TRBV3-2
CASSQATSGGYKETQYF
TGTGCCAGCAGCCAAGCTACTAGCGGGGGGTATAAAGAGACCCAGTACTTC
>TRBD1|TRBJ1-4|.|TRBV6-5
CASSYRGPANEKLFF
TGTGCCAGCAGTTACAGGGGGCCGGCTAATGAAAAACTGTTTTTT
>.|TRBJ1-2|.|TRBV5-8
CASSLVPTGGYTF
TGTGCCAGCAGCTTGGTTCCGACGGGAGGCTACACCTTC
>TRBD2|TRBJ2-1|.|TRBV11-3
CASSLGGGGPNNEQFF
TGTGCCAGCAGCTTAGGGGGCGGGGGGCCCAACAATGAGCAGTTCTTC
>.|TRBJ1-1|.|TRBV6-5
CASSPLGATEAFF
TGTGCCAGCAGCCCCCTAGGGGCCACTGAAGCTTTCTTT
>TRBD2|TRBJ2-7|.|TRBV29-1
CSVDRTSGGEQYF
TGCAGCGTTGACAGGACTAGCGGGGGCGAGCAGTACTTC
>.|TRBJ2-1|.|TRBV3-1/TRBV3-2
CASSLLARVHAEFF
TGTGCCAGCAGCCTTCTAGCCCGGGTCCACGCTGAGTTCTTC
>TRBD1|TRBJ1-6|.|TRBV2
CASSPRTGNNSPLHF
TGTGCCAGCAGTCCCAGGACAGGGAATAATTCACCCCTCCACTTT
>TRBD1|TRBJ1-4|.|TRBV5-5
CASSLSGTGPTTNEKLFF
TGTGCCAGCAGCTTGTCCGGGACAGGGCCAACTACTAATGAAAAACTGTTTTTT
>.|TRBJ1-2|.|TRBV2
CASSGLEGEGSYTF
TGTGCCAGCAGTGGTCTCGAGGGGGAAGGAAGCTACACCTTC
>TRBD1|TRBJ2-5|.|TRBV5-6
CASSRDSAETQYF
TGTGCCAGCAGCAGGGACAGTGCGGAGACCCAGTACTTC
>TRBD1|TRBJ1-4|few|TRBV7-6
CASSLGQGGEKLFF
TGTGCCAGCAGCTTGGGACAGGGAGGTGAAAAACTGTTTTTT
>.|TRBJ1-5|.|TRBV7-8
CASSLEAGFNQPQHF
TGTGCCAGCAGCTTAGAAGCAGGGTTTAATCAGCCCCAGCATTTT
>TRBD1|TRBJ1-2|once|TRBV6-5
CASSLRQGIPEGYTF
TGTGCCAGCAGTCTCCGACAGGGGATCCCGGAAGGCTACACCTTC
>.|TRBJ2-5|.|TRBV7-6
CASSWGDGEETQYF
TGTGCCAGCAGCTGGGGGGACGGGGAAGAGACCCAGTACTTC
>TRBD2|TRBJ2-1|.|TRBV3-1/TRBV3-2
CASSQGLAGRYNEQFF
TGTGCCAGCAGCCAAGGACTAGCGGGGAGGTACAATGAGCAGTTCTTC
>.|TRBJ1-4|.|TRBV25-1
CASSETTGYEKLFF
TGTGCCAGCAGTGAAACTACAGGGTATGAAAAACTGTTTTTT
>.|TRBJ1-3|few|TRBV9
CASSPLGGGRNTIYF
TGTGCCAGCAGCCCTTTGGGAGGAGGAAGAAACACCATATATTTT
>.|TRBJ2-2|.|TRBV6-1
CASSEAGSPGELFF
TGTGCCAGCAGTGAAGCTGGTAGCCCCGGGGAGCTGTTTTTT
>TRBD1|TRBJ2-7|.|TRBV5-5
CASSLGDRIYEQYF
TGTGCCAGCAGCTTGGGGGACAGGATATACGAGCAGTACTTC
>.|TRBJ2-1|.|TRBV29-1
CSAVGGNEQFF
TGCAGCGCCGTAGGGGGCAATGAGCAGTTCTTC
>TRBD1|TRBJ1-5|.|TRBV19
CASSAQGTAPGKPQHF
TGTGCCAGTAGTGCGCAAGGGACAGCCCCGGGAAAGCCCCAGCATTTT
>.|TRBJ1-3|once|TRBV6-5
CASSPLGTGNTIYF
TGTGCCAGCAGCCCCCTCGGGACTGGAAACACCATATATTTT
>TRBD1|TRBJ1-5|.|TRBV6-5
CATTQGPNQPQHF
TGTGCCACCACACAGGGGCCCAATCAGCCCCAGCATTTT
>TRBD1|TRBJ1-2|.|TRBV9
CASSDGQGARGYTF
TGTGCCAGCAGCGACGGACAGGGGGCGCGAGGCTACACCTTC
>TRBD2|TRBJ2-1|.|TRBV7-8
CASSLVAGGTNEQFF
TGTGCCAGCAGCTTAGTTGCGGGGGGGACCAATGAGCAGTTCTTC
>TRBD1|TRBJ1-6|few|TRBV3-1/TRBV3-2
CASSQGAGGFNSPLHF
TGTGCCAGCAGCCAAGGGGCAGGGGGCTTTAATTCACCCCTCCACTTT
>.|TRBJ2-5|.|TRBV4-2
CASSQEATAETQYF
TGTGCCAGCAGCCAAGAGGCCACCGCAGAGACCCAGTACTTC
>.|TRBJ1-2|.|TRBV6-1
CASSDLTGSYGYTF
TGTGCCAGCAGTGATTTAACAGGGAGCTATGGCTACACCTTC
>.|TRBJ1-2|.|TRBV5-6
CASSGGLGYTF
TGTGCCAGCAGCGGGGGCTTGGGCTACACCTTC
>.|TRBJ1-2|.|TRBV2
CASRTGYGYTF
TGTGCCAGCAGAACAGGGTATGGCTACACCTTC
>.|TRBJ2-3|once|TRBV27
CASSPADGGRTDTQYF
TGTGCCAGCAGTCCCGCCGACGGGGGGCGCACAGATACGCAGTATTTT
>TRBD1|TRBJ2-1|.|TRBV6-4
CASSEGTGKNNEQFF
TGTGCCAGCAGTGAAGGGACAGGGAAAAACAATGAGCAGTTCTTC
>.|TRBJ1-1|.|TRBV7-2
CASSLGVYTEAFF
TGTGCCAGCAGCCTGGGAGTCTACACTGAAGCTTTCTTT
>TRBD1|TRBJ2-1|.|TRBV9
CASSRGGLSYNEQFF
TGTGCCAGCAGTCGAGGGGGCCTCTCCTACAATGAGCAGTTCTTC
>.|TRBJ2-6|few|TRBV15
CATSRDSGSGANVLTF
TGTGCCACCAGCAGAGATTCGGGCTCTGGGGCCAACGTCCTGACTTTC